These T cell receptor beta chains were read from a single sample in a study of shared clonotypes between healthy human individuals. The protocol was immunoSEQ multiplex PCR, while the TCRdb copy is restricted to in-frame clones and leaves out a portion. The sample contains about 1.9 million clones, 93% of which appear only once. Sequencing input: naive CD8+ T cells from PBMCs. These receptor sequences come from a man aged 18 to 29 in good health. Some clones in this sample may be carry-over from other donors' samples. The CDR3 runs from the conserved cysteine through the conserved F or W. Fields, in order: CDR3 DNA, CDR3 protein, V gene, clone size, D gene, J gene. The D gene is left open where the match is weak. Clone size is shown for a subset of rows, as once, few, many or a class of expanded clone.

DNA: TGCGCCAGCAGCCAAGATGGGGCAGCATACAATGAGCAGTTCTTC; CDR3: CASSQDGAAYNEQFF; V: TRBV4-1; size: once; D: NA; J: TRBJ2-1
DNA: TGTGCCAGCGGGGCTAGCGAGAATGAGCAGTTCTTC; CDR3: CASGASENEQFF; V: TRBV5-6; size: NA; D: NA; J: TRBJ2-1
DNA: TGTGCCAGCAGTTTATTGGGCCAAACCGTCTATGGCTACACCTTC; CDR3: CASSLLGQTVYGYTF; V: TRBV28; size: NA; D: NA; J: TRBJ1-2
DNA: TGTGCCAGCACATTGGTGAATGAGCAGTTCTTC; CDR3: CASTLVNEQFF; V: TRBV6-1; size: NA; D: NA; J: TRBJ2-1
DNA: TGTGCCAGTTCTGGGGCCGCCGGTTCATTGAACACTGAAGCTTTCTTT; CDR3: CASSGAAGSLNTEAFF; V: TRBV2; size: NA; D: NA; J: TRBJ1-1
DNA: TGTGCCAGCAGCAACCCCTCCTCGGGGAAGCGGAGCTACAATGAGCAGTTCTTC; CDR3: CASSNPSSGKRSYNEQFF; V: TRBV6-7; size: NA; D: NA; J: TRBJ2-1
DNA: TGTGCCAGCAGCGCGGCGGACAGCAGAAACATTCAGTACTTC; CDR3: CASSAADSRNIQYF; V: TRBV9; size: NA; D: NA; J: TRBJ2-4
DNA: TGTGCCAGCAGCTCCGGGACCTTGGCCTACGAGCAGTACTTC; CDR3: CASSSGTLAYEQYF; V: TRBV5-6; size: NA; D: NA; J: TRBJ2-7
DNA: TGTGCCAGCAGCCCCTACAATGAGCAGTTCTTC; CDR3: CASSPYNEQFF; V: TRBV7-2; size: NA; D: NA; J: TRBJ2-1
DNA: TGTGCCAGCAGCTTAGGGGCCAGCGGTCCCTCCTACGAGCAGTACTTC; CDR3: CASSLGASGPSYEQYF; V: TRBV13; size: NA; D: NA; J: TRBJ2-7
DNA: TGTGCCAGTAGGCGAAACACCATATATTTT; CDR3: CASRRNTIYF; V: TRBV19; size: NA; D: NA; J: TRBJ1-3
DNA: TGTGCCAGCAGCTTAACTGGTAGCAATCAGCCCCAGCATTTT; CDR3: CASSLTGSNQPQHF; V: TRBV7-9; size: NA; D: NA; J: TRBJ1-5
DNA: TGTGCCAGCAGTTCGCCGGTAGGGCGCACCGGGGAGCTGTTTTTT; CDR3: CASSSPVGRTGELFF; V: TRBV27; size: NA; D: NA; J: TRBJ2-2
DNA: TGTGCCAGCAGACCACCCGGGGCCACTGAAGCTTTCTTT; CDR3: CASRPPGATEAFF; V: TRBV6-5; size: NA; D: NA; J: TRBJ1-1
DNA: TGTGCCAGTAGTCTCCCCCGCTGGGACAGCAATCAGCCCCAGCATTTT; CDR3: CASSLPRWDSNQPQHF; V: TRBV19; size: NA; D: NA; J: TRBJ1-5
DNA: TGTGCTAGTGGATTTGGTTATGAGCAGTTCTTC; CDR3: CASGFGYEQFF; V: TRBV12-5; size: once; D: NA; J: TRBJ2-1